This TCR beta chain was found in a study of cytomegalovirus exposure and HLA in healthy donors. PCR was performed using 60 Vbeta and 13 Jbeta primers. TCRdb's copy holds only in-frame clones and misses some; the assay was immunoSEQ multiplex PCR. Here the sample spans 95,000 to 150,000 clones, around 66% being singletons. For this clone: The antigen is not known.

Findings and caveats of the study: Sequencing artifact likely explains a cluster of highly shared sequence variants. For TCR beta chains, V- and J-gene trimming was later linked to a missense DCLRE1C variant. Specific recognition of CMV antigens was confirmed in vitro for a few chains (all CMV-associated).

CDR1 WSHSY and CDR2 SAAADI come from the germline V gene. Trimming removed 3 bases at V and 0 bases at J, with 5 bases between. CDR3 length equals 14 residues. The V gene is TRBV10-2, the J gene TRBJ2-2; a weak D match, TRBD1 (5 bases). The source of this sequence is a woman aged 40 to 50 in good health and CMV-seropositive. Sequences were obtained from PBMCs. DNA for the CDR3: TGCGCCAGCAGTGAACAGGCGAACACCGGGGAGCTGTTTTTT. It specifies CASSEQANTGELFF.